This T cell receptor beta chain was identified during a study of blood T cells in healthy people across ages. The use of a sample-barcoded 5' primer and a J-beta primer mix characterized a second PCR of about 6 to 12 cycles. TCRdb recomputed calls from the 5' RACE reads with MiXCR, one row per CDR3 protein. There are approximately 960,000 distinct CDR3 sequences in the sample; roughly 29% occur only once, and roughly a tenth lies in the top ten. The data also belong to a second study, concerning T cells of mothers and their children.

Sequencing input: blood. The clonotype originates from a woman between 35 and 50 years old in good health.

The CDR3 DNA reads TGTGCCAGCCTCGAGACCGAAGAGCGATCAGATACGCAGTATTTT. This encodes CASLETEERSDTQYF. V and J are TRBV7-9 and TRBJ2-3, with no clear D. Germline V gives CDR1 SEHNR, CDR2 FQNEAQ (reference sequence). This CDR3 spans 15 amino acids. V lost 8 bases and J lost 4, with 19 bases in between.